This T cell receptor beta chain was identified in a study of cytomegalovirus exposure and HLA in healthy donors. In the PCR, 60 Vbeta and 13 Jbeta primers were used. Profiling relied on immunoSEQ multiplex PCR, and the TCRdb table lists in-frame clones only, not all of them. The table has about 180,000 clones, around 79% seen once. The CDR3 totals 16 residues. Germline-derived CDR1 and CDR2 are MNHEY and SVGAGI. V was trimmed by 2 bases and J by 1 base, leaving 14 bases between them. Sequencing used PBMCs. J is TRBJ1-1 and V is TRBV6-5, with D perhaps TRBD1 (5 bases). The sequence came from a man aged 35 to 55 in good health and CMV-seropositive. CDR3 sequence reads: CASSYVAGPSNTEAFF. CDR3 nucleotide sequence: TGTGCCAGCAGTTACGTCGCAGGGCCGTCGAACACTGAAGCTTTCTTT.